This T cell receptor beta chain was identified in a study of shared clonotypes between healthy human individuals. Study-level information: CD4 naive and memory got three plates each, CD8 naive two, CD8 memory one. Study conclusions and caveats: The study sampled only blood, and tissue repertoires likely differ.

The method was immunoSEQ multiplex PCR; TCRdb's version includes in-frame clones alone and lacks a portion of them. The table shows over a million clones, with 78% occurring only once. To note about this clone: Its cognate antigen is unknown.

The J segment lost 1 base and the V segment lost 2 bases, leaving 3 bases of the junction unmatched. Germline CDR1 is MNHEY and CDR2 is SVGAGI. The CDR3 covers 15 residues. This TCR derives from a man between 18 and 35 years old in good health. Some clones in this sample may be carry-over from other donors' samples. The chain combines TRBV6-5 with TRBJ2-5, with 8 bases lining up with TRBD2. The sequencing sample was made of memory CD4+ T cells from PBMCs. Subset meaning: CD45RA-negative fraction. CDR3: CASSYDGTSQETQYF. The CDR3, as DNA: TGTGCCAGCAGTTACGACGGGACTAGCCAAGAGACCCAGTACTTC.